Below, one TCR beta chain is given with its context. Relative to the germline gene, one junction end is altered; a read error may explain this. This sample was included in a study of PD-L1 blockade in urothelial cancer. Whole-study context: Blood drawn 3 weeks (second dose) and 6 weeks after treatment start was analyzed.

The method was immunoSEQ multiplex PCR; TCRdb's version includes in-frame clones alone and lacks a portion of them. The sample holds approximately 39,000 clones; about 89% are singletons and the top ten take around 2%. Germline CDR1 reads SGHRS; CDR2 reads YFSETQ. The CDR3 consists of 14 residues. This sequence joins TRBV5-1 and TRBJ2-7, with 8 bases identical to TRBD1. This sequence originates from a man in his sixties with urothelial cancer. The sample here was PBMCs, taken around atezolizumab (anti-PD-L1) treatment. CDR3 region: CASTYSGGSHEQYF. The CDR3 nucleotides read TGCGCCAGCACCTACTCAGGGGGCTCCCACGAGCAGTACTTC.